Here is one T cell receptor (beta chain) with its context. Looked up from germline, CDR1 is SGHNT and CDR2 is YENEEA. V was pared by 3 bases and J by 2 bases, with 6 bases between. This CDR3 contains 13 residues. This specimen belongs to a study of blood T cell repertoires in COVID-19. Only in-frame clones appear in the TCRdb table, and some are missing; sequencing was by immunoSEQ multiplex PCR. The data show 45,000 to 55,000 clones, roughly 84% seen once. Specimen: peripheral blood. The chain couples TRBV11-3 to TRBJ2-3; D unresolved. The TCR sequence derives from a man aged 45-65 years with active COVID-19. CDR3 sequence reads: CASSFTLTDTQYF. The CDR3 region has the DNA TGTGCCAGCAGCTTCACTCTCACAGATACGCAGTATTTT. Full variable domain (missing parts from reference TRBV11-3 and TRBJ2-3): EAGVVQSPRYKIIEKKQPVAFWCNPISGHNTLYWYLQNLGQGPELLIRYENEEAVDDSQLPKDRFSAERLKGVDSTLKIQPAELGDSAVYLCASSFTLTDTQYFGPGTRLTVL.